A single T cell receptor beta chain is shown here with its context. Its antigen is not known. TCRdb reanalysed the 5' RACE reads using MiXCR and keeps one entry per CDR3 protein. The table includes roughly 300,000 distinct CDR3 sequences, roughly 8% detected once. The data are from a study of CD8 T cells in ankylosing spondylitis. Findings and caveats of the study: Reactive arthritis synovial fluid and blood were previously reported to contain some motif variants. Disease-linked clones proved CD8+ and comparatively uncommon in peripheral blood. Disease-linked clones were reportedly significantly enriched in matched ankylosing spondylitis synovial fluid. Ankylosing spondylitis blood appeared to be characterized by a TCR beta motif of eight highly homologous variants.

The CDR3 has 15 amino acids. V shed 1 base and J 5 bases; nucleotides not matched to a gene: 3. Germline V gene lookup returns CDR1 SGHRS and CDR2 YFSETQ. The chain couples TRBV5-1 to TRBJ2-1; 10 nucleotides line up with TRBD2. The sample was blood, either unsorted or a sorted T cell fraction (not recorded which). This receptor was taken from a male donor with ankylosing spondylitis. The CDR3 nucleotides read TGCGCCAGCAGCTTGTCAGGACTAGCGGACAATGAGCAGTTCTTC. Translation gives CASSLSGLADNEQFF.